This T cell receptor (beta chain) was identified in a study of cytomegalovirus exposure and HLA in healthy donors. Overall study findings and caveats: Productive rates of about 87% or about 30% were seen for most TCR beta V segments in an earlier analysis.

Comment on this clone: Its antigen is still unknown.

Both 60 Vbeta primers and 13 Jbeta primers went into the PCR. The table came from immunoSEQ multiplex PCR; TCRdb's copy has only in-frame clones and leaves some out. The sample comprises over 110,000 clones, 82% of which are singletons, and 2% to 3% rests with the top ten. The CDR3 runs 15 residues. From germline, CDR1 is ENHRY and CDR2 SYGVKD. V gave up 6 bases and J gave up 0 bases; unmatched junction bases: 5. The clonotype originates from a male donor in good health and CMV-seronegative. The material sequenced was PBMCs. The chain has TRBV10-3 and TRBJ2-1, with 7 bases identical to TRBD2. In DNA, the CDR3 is TGTGCCATCAGAGGGGAGGGTAGCTCCTACAATGAGCAGTTCTTC. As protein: CAIRGEGSSYNEQFF.